One sample yielded the 27 T cell receptor beta chains listed below, sequenced in a study of T-cell memory formation after mild COVID-19. TCRdb ran MiXCR on the 5' RACE reads and lists one entry per CDR3 protein. The sample comprises about 340,000 distinct CDR3 sequences, 10% to 15% of which are singletons, and about a fifth rests with the top ten. Source material: PBMCs or a T cell subset sorted from them (not recorded which). All receptors come from a man aged 18 to 35 who had mild COVID-19 (a few samples of this study predate the infection). Cell type and time point are not known.

V gene TRBV12-5 combines with J gene TRBJ2-3; D perhaps matches TRBD2 (6 bases). CDR1 and CDR2 (germline): LGHNT, FRNRAP. V was pared by 6 bases and J by 0 bases, with 13 bases between. This CDR3 has 15 amino acids. The CDR3 loop reads CASGDLALSTDTQYF. In DNA form, the CDR3 reads TGTGCTAGTGGGGATCTAGCGCTTAGCACAGATACGCAGTATTTT.

V gene TRBV29-1 combines with J gene TRBJ2-1, with a tentative D call TRBD1 (5 bases). This CDR3 has 11 amino acids. Trimming pared 4 bases from V and 6 bases from J, leaving 7 bases between. Looked up from germline, CDR1 is SQVTM and CDR2 is ANQGSEA. The CDR3 here is CSVGQFNEQFF. In DNA, the CDR3 is TGCAGCGTTGGACAGTTCAATGAGCAGTTCTTC.

The chain carries TRBV28 and TRBJ1-6, with D possibly being TRBD1 (6 bases). Germline V gives CDR1 MDHEN, CDR2 SYDVKM. This CDR3 contains 16 residues. With 6 bases removed from V and 0 bases from J, the gap between germline ends came to 12 bases. The CDR3 is CASRSTGSSYNSPLHF. For the CDR3, the DNA is TGTGCCAGCAGGTCTACAGGGAGCTCCTATAATTCACCCCTCCACTTT.

This clonotype was found a few times. The rearrangement joins TRBV18 to TRBJ1-5; D may be TRBD1 (6 bases). Germline lookup yields CDR1 KGHSH and CDR2 LQKENI. The CDR3 loop spans 14 amino acids. Trimming shortened V by 2 bases and J by 7 bases, and 12 bases separated the two germline ends. The DNA for the CDR3 is TGTGCCAGCTCACCAAGATCGGGGGGCCAGCCCCAGCATTTT. It yields the protein CASSPRSGGQPQHF.

This clonotype was picked up many times. This chain links TRBV7-2 with TRBJ2-5; TRBD2 matches 10 bases. With 1 base clipped from V and 1 base from J, the junction kept 3 bases outside the gene matches. Looked up from germline, CDR1 is SGHTA and CDR2 is FQGNSA. This CDR3 has 16 amino acids. CDR3 bases: TGTGCCAGCAGCTTAGGAGTAGCGGGGGGCCAAGAGACCCAGTACTTC. This encodes CASSLGVAGGQETQYF.

This clonotype was observed at least ten times. The chain has TRBV6-6 and TRBJ2-7, with a tentative D call TRBD2 (6 bases). There are 13 residues in the CDR3. V shed 7 bases and J shed 0 bases, with 10 bases lying between them. Germline V gene sequence: CDR1 MNHNY, CDR2 SVGAGI (reference sequence). CDR3: CASTGGSSYEQYV. DNA of the CDR3: TGTGCCAGCACCGGAGGGAGCTCCTACGAGCAGTACGTC.

Only a few counts were recorded for this clonotype. J is TRBJ2-3 and V is TRBV12-3 or TRBV12-4; D is unresolved. Trimming took 1 base from V and 4 from J, leaving 9 bases between them. This CDR3 has 14 amino acids. The CDR3 is CASSLGLLSDTQYF. Written as DNA, the CDR3 is TGTGCCAGCAGTTTAGGGCTCCTCTCAGATACGCAGTATTTT.

The chain carries TRBV15 and TRBJ1-2; a possible D gene is TRBD1 (6 bases). Between the trimmed V and J ends, which lost 0 bases and 4 bases, there was a span of 9 bases. The CDR3 runs 14 residues. Germline lookup yields CDR1 LNHNV and CDR2 YYDKDF (reference sequence). This CDR3 is CATSRDQGPYGYTF. The CDR3 region has the DNA TGTGCCACCAGCAGAGATCAGGGGCCCTATGGCTACACCTTC.

This clonotype appeared a few times. The rearrangement joins TRBV6-2 or TRBV6-3 to TRBJ2-7, with D possibly being TRBD1 (5 bases). V lost 2 bases, J lost 5 bases, and 10 bases lay in between. CDR1 and CDR2 from the germline V gene are MNHEY and SVGEGT. The CDR3 is made up of 13 amino acids. The CDR3 protein is CASSYGHNHEQYF. CDR3 nucleotide sequence: TGTGCCAGCAGTTACGGACACAACCACGAGCAGTACTTC.

This chain uses TRBV5-1 with TRBJ2-7; D remains unclear. The length of the CDR3 is 13 residues. Trimming cost V 5 bases and J 3 bases, with 12 bases left between them. The germline CDR1 and CDR2 sequences are SGHRS and YFSETQ. CDR3 amino acids: CASRAGFDYEQYV. The CDR3 DNA is TGCGCCAGCAGGGCAGGCTTCGACTACGAGCAGTACGTC.

In its sample, this clonotype was seen a few times. The chain carries TRBV4-3 and TRBJ2-5, with D possibly matching TRBD2 (6 bases). Looked up from germline, CDR1 is LGHNA and CDR2 is YSLEER. V lost 1 base to trimming and J lost 5 bases, with 11 bases between them. CDR3 length equals 14 residues. The DNA of the CDR3 is TGCGCCAGCAGCCAAGCAGAGGGGAGGGAGACCCAGTACTTC. Its protein product is CASSQAEGRETQYF.

This clonotype occurred a few times. This chain links TRBV7-2 with TRBJ2-1; 11 bases agree with TRBD1. CDR1 SGHTA and CDR2 FQGNSA come from the germline V gene. This CDR3 is built from 13 residues. The ends lost 3 bases at V and 11 bases at J; junction bases unmatched: 3. In DNA form, the CDR3 reads TGTGCCAGCAGCTTCGGGACAGGGGGGAAGCAGTTCTTC. Amino acids: CASSFGTGGKQFF.

This clonotype turned up a few times. The chain is built from TRBV3-1 and TRBJ1-1, with a possible D match to TRBD1 (5 bases). The CDR3 runs to 13 residues. V was shortened by 1 base and J by 7 bases, with 10 bases between the two germline ends. Looked up from germline, CDR1 is LGHDT and CDR2 is YNNKEL (reference sequence). CDR3 nucleotide sequence: TGTGCCAGCAGCCAAGGGCAGGGCCGTGAAGCTTTCTTT. It encodes CASSQGQGREAFF.

This clonotype appeared a few times. The chain links TRBV7-9 to TRBJ2-3; 8 bases map to TRBD2. Germline CDR1 and CDR2: SEHNR and FQNEAQ (reference sequence). This CDR3 region has 14 residues. V was pared by 11 bases and J by 1 base, with 8 bases of the junction left unmatched. CDR3 sequence reads: CAARGSGGTDTQYF. CDR3 nucleotides: TGTGCCGCCAGGGGTAGCGGGGGCACAGATACGCAGTATTTT.

The sample holds a few counts of this clonotype. The chain joins TRBV12-3 or TRBV12-4 to TRBJ1-2; 12 bases match TRBD1. The V and J ends lost 7 bases and 4 bases, in that order; junction bases with no gene match: 10. The CDR3 loop spans 16 amino acids. The CDR3 nucleotides are TGTGCCAGCACCCCCACCGGGACAGGGGGCTTCTATGGCTACACCTTC. The encoded protein is CASTPTGTGGFYGYTF.

V usage is TRBV7-9 and J usage is TRBJ1-6; D remains ambiguous. The CDR3 has 13 amino acids. In germline, CDR1 is SEHNR, CDR2 FQNEAQ (reference sequence). V dropped 1 base and J dropped 9 bases, with 7 bases sitting between them. CDR3 sequence (DNA): TGTGCCAGCAGCTTAGATTACACTTCACCCCTCCACTTT. Amino acids: CASSLDYTSPLHF. The full variable domain, completed using reference TRBV7-9 and TRBJ1-6, is DTGVSQNPRHKITKRGQNVTFRCDPISEHNRLYWYRQTLGQGPEFLTYFQNEAQLEKSRLLSDRFSAERPKGSFSTLEIQRTEQGDSAMYLCASSLDYTSPLHFGNGTRLTVT.

The chain has TRBV7-2 and TRBJ2-7; no reliable D call. This CDR3 spans 11 amino acids. Between the trimmed V and J ends, which lost 5 bases and 2 bases, there was a span of 4 bases. Germline CDR1 SGHTA, CDR2 FQGNSA. As DNA, the CDR3 is TGTGCCAGCAGCCGGACCTACGAGCAGTACTTC. It translates to CASSRTYEQYF.

This clonotype was seen only a few times. This sequence joins TRBV12-3 or TRBV12-4 and TRBJ2-1; no reliable D call. Deletions cut 5 bases from V and 4 bases from J, with 9 bases between. The CDR3 is made up of 13 amino acids. CDR3 bases: TGTGCCAGCAGTCATACAGATTACAATGAGCAGTTCTTC. Amino acid sequence: CASSHTDYNEQFF.

This clonotype was recorded a few times. The chain is built from TRBV3-1 and TRBJ2-3; D is perhaps TRBD2 (6 bases). Trimming left V 0 bases short and J 6 bases short, with 19 bases between. Germline assignment: CDR1 LGHDT and CDR2 YNNKEL (reference sequence). The CDR3 has 17 residues. CDR3 sequence: CASSQDLGLPPVDTQYF. For the CDR3, the DNA is TGTGCCAGCAGCCAAGATCTCGGACTACCCCCGGTCGATACGCAGTATTTT.

At least ten counts were recorded for this clonotype. CDR3 in amino acids: CASSLVRGARTEAFF. Written as DNA, the CDR3 is TGTGCCAGCAGCTTAGTTCGGGGGGCACGGACTGAAGCTTTCTTT. V usage is TRBV7-2 and J usage is TRBJ1-1; the D gene is possibly TRBD1 (6 bases). The V end was cut by 1 base, the J end by 5 bases, with 14 bases between. The CDR3 has 15 residues. The germline V gene has CDR1 SGHTA and CDR2 FQGNSA.

This clonotype has just a few counts. This chain links TRBV27 with TRBJ1-6; TRBD1 is a possible D gene (5 bases). Germline V gene lookup returns CDR1 MNHEY and CDR2 SMNVEV (reference sequence). The CDR3 is 13 residues long. V dropped 2 bases and J dropped 7 bases, with 6 bases sitting between them. CDR3 loop: CASSLRQNSPLHF. CDR3 nucleotide sequence: TGTGCCAGCAGTTTACGACAGAATTCACCCCTCCACTTT.

The chain is built from TRBV7-9 and TRBJ2-7; D is possibly TRBD2 (5 bases). V was cut by 3 bases and J by 2 bases, with 11 bases left in between. The CDR3 contains 14 residues. From germline, CDR1 is SEHNR and CDR2 FQNEAQ (reference sequence). The CDR3 spells CASSFPRETYEQYF. The CDR3 DNA reads as TGTGCCAGCAGCTTTCCCCGGGAAACCTACGAGCAGTACTTC.

The sample holds a few counts of this clonotype. The rearrangement joins TRBV6-5 to TRBJ1-1; 7 nucleotides line up with TRBD1. J gave up 5 bases and V 3 bases, and 12 bases lay outside the gene matches. Germline-derived CDR1 and CDR2 are MNHEY and SVGAGI. The CDR3 consists of 16 residues. DNA for the CDR3: TGTGCCAGCAGTTATGAAACAGGGGCCCTCGGTACTGAAGCTTTCTTT. It translates to CASSYETGALGTEAFF.

This rearrangement joins TRBV7-2 to TRBJ2-7; D remains unclear. V was shortened by 5 bases and J by 5 bases, with 10 bases between the two germline ends. CDR3 length: 12 amino acids. Per the germline V gene, CDR1 is SGHTA and CDR2 is FQGNSA. The chain's CDR3 is CASSKYLNEQYF. The CDR3 bases are TGTGCCAGCAGCAAATATCTTAACGAGCAGTACTTC.

This clonotype came up many times. The chain carries TRBV6-5 and TRBJ2-6; D may correspond to TRBD1 or TRBD2 (6 bases each). The V gene's germline CDR1 is MNHEY and CDR2 SVGAGI. V lost 10 bases and J 0 bases, leaving 19 bases between the germline ends. The CDR3 contains 17 residues. CDR3 in amino acids: CATSDSSGVSGANVLTF. DNA for the CDR3: TGTGCCACCTCGGACAGTAGCGGAGTCTCTGGGGCCAACGTCCTGACTTTC.

In this sample, this clonotype turned up many times. V and J are TRBV5-1 and TRBJ2-1, with 9 bases aligning to TRBD2. The length of the CDR3 is 14 residues. The V and J ends lost 0 bases and 7 bases, in that order; junction bases with no gene match: 2. CDR1 and CDR2 from the germline V gene are SGHRS and YFSETQ. CDR3 DNA sequence: TGCGCCAGCAGCTTGGTAGCGGGGGCAAATGAGCAGTTCTTC. This sequence encodes CASSLVAGANEQFF. Together with reference TRBV5-1 and TRBJ2-1, the CDR3 gives the full variable domain: KAGVTQTPRYLIKTRGQQVTLSCSPISGHRSVSWYQQTPGQGLQFLFEYFSETQRNKGNFPGRFSGRQFSNSRSEMNVSTLELGDSALYLCASSLVAGANEQFFGPGTRLTVL.

This clonotype was observed a handful of times. The V gene is TRBV6-2 or TRBV6-3, the J gene TRBJ2-5, with TRBD2 matching 7 bases. J gave up 5 bases and V 5 bases, and 17 bases lay outside the gene matches. The CDR3 is 17 amino acids. Germline CDR1 is MNHEY and CDR2 is SVGEGT. CDR3 sequence: CASSNRASGRPGETQYF. The CDR3 DNA sequence: TGTGCCAGCAGTAATCGGGCTAGCGGACGACCGGGGGAGACCCAGTACTTC.